This T cell receptor beta chain was found in a study of shared T cell receptors in the human thymus. The CDR3 runs to 16 residues. Germline V gene lookup returns CDR1 MGHDK and CDR2 SYGVNS. The V gene lost 6 bases and the J gene lost 2 bases, with 20 bases spanning the gap. Measured with immunoSEQ multiplex PCR; TCRdb has only the in-frame clones, and not every one. The sample consists of about 380,000 clones, over 90% of them appearing once. Sequencing was carried out using thymocytes. The TCR was taken from a human donor. The chain carries TRBV25-1 and TRBJ2-7, with D uncertain. The CDR3 nucleotides are TGTGCCAGCAGCCAACAAGGACCCGCGATGCCCTACGAGCAGTACTTC. Translation: CASSQQGPAMPYEQYF.